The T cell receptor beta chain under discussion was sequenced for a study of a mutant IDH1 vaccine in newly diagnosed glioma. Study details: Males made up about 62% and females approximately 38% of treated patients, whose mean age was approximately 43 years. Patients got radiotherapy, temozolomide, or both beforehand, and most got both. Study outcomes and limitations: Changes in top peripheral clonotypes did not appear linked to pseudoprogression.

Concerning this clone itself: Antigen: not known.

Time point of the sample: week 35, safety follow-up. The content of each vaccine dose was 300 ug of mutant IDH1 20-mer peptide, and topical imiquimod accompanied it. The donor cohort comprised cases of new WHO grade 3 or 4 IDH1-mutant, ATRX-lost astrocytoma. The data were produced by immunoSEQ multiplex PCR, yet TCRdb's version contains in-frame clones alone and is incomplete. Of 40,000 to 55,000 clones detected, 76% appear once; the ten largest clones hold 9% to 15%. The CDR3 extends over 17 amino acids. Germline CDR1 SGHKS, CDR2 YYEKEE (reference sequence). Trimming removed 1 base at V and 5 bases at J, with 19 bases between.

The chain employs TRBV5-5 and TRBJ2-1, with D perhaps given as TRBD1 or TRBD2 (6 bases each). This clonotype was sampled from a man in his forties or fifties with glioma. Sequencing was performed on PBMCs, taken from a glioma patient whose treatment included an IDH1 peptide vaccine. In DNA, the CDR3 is TGTGCCAGCAGCTTGAGGGGGTACGGGAGCGAGGACAATGAGCAGTTCTTC. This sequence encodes CASSLRGYGSEDNEQFF.